One T cell receptor beta chain is described in this entry. The target antigen is unknown. Quantitative 5'-RACE with molecular barcodes produced the TCR beta libraries. TCRdb called the 5' RACE reads again in MiXCR, with one record for every CDR3 protein. The repertoire consists of 130,000 or so distinct CDR3 sequences, with about a sixth occurring once and the leading ten covering 25% to 40%. This sample is drawn from a study of CD8 T cells in ankylosing spondylitis. Broader study findings: Blood from ankylosing spondylitis patients appeared to carry a characteristic roughly eight-variant TCR beta motif. The study looked at matched synovial fluid samples from ankylosing spondylitis patients. Disease-linked clones were reported to be significantly enriched there.

Trimming cost V 6 bases and J 6 bases, with 14 bases left between them. There are 13 residues in the CDR3. The clonotype was recovered from a male donor with ankylosing spondylitis. The J gene is TRBJ1-2, the V gene TRBV12-3 or TRBV12-4; D unresolved. Specimen: blood, either unsorted or a sorted T cell fraction (not recorded which). The CDR3 DNA reads TGTGCCAGCAGGCCATGGGTAAATAATGGCTACACCTTC. It is translated as CASRPWVNNGYTF.